These T cell receptor beta chains were read from a single sample in a study of blood T cell repertoires in COVID-19. Some clones are missing from TCRdb's copy, which holds only in-frame ones; the method was immunoSEQ multiplex PCR. The sample yields about 82,000 clones, more than 70% seen once. Sequences were obtained from peripheral blood. The source is a woman aged 55-75 years with acute or convalescent COVID-19. The CDR3 runs from the conserved cysteine through the conserved F or W. Fields, in order: J gene, D gene, clone size, V gene, CDR3 protein, CDR3 DNA. A D gene is named only where the DNA matches it firmly. Size is omitted from some rows. Given values are once, few, many or a class for expanded clones.

>TRBJ1-6|.|many|TRBV9
CASSVSAALGNSPLHF
TGTGCCAGCAGCGTATCGGCGGCTCTCGGGAATTCACCCCTCCACTTT
>TRBJ2-3|TRBD1|.|TRBV10-3
CAITPGTGTDTQYF
TGTGCCATCACTCCCGGGACAGGCACAGATACGCAGTATTTT
>TRBJ1-1|.|.|TRBV6-4
CASSEQGSPTEAFF
TGTGCCAGCAGTGAGCAGGGCTCTCCAACTGAAGCTTTCTTT
>TRBJ2-7|TRBD2|.|TRBV27
CASSLSSSSGGAKDF
TGTGCCAGCAGTTTATCATCGAGTAGCGGGGGGGCCAAGGACTTC
>TRBJ1-1|TRBD1|once|TRBV10-3
CAITRTGADTEAFF
TGTGCCATCACTCGGACAGGCGCGGACACTGAAGCTTTCTTT
>TRBJ1-6|.|.|TRBV4-1
CASSQDQWQGNSPLHF
TGCGCCAGCAGCCAAGATCAGTGGCAGGGGAATTCACCCCTCCACTTT
>TRBJ2-5|.|.|TRBV19
CASSIPTSTETQYF
TGTGCCAGTAGTATACCCACTAGTACGGAGACCCAGTACTTC
>TRBJ2-6|.|.|TRBV19
CASNRRGPSGANVLTF
TGTGCCAGTAACAGGAGGGGACCCTCTGGGGCCAACGTCCTGACTTTC
>TRBJ2-5|.|.|TRBV9
CASSFQGQETQYF
TGTGCCAGCAGCTTCCAGGGGCAAGAGACCCAGTACTTC
>TRBJ2-1|.|.|TRBV7-2
CASSLKPGGSHEQFF
TGTGCCAGCAGCCTAAAACCCGGGGGTTCCCATGAGCAGTTCTTC
>TRBJ2-1|TRBD1|few|TRBV6-5
CASGDRGIYNEQFF
TGTGCCAGCGGGGACAGGGGGATCTACAATGAGCAGTTCTTC
>TRBJ1-2|.|.|TRBV9
CASSVSQGYGYTF
TGTGCCAGCAGCGTCTCCCAGGGCTATGGCTACACCTTC
>TRBJ1-3|.|.|TRBV28
CASSRTVGSGNTIYF
TGTGCCAGCAGTAGGACAGTCGGCTCTGGAAACACCATATATTTT
>TRBJ2-1|.|.|TRBV10-3
CAISGMTAALQFEQFF
TGTGCCATCAGTGGAATGACCGCGGCATTACAATTCGAGCAGTTCTTC
>TRBJ2-6|.|.|TRBV6-1
CASSETQGSGANVLTF
TGTGCCAGCAGTGAGACTCAGGGTTCTGGGGCCAACGTCCTGACTTTC
>TRBJ2-1|TRBD2|few|TRBV11-2
CASSLTRREGSYNEQFF
TGTGCCAGCAGCTTAACGCGGCGGGAGGGCTCCTACAATGAGCAGTTCTTC
>TRBJ1-1|.|.|TRBV11-3
CASSSRTATEAFF
TGTGCCAGCAGCTCCCGGACAGCCACTGAAGCTTTCTTT
>TRBJ2-7|TRBD1|.|TRBV19
CASSISGTGVSYEQYF
TGTGCCAGTAGTATATCAGGGACAGGGGTCTCCTACGAGCAGTACTTC
>TRBJ2-5|TRBD1|.|TRBV19
CASSISPRQGAAQETQYF
TGTGCCAGTAGTATCTCCCCCCGACAGGGCGCCGCCCAAGAGACCCAGTACTTC
>TRBJ2-7|.|.|TRBV3-1/TRBV3-2
CASSQEEAQYF
TGTGCCAGCAGCCAAGAGGAGGCGCAGTACTTC
>TRBJ1-1|.|.|TRBV30
CAWTEWTEAFF
TGTGCCTGGACTGAGTGGACTGAAGCTTTCTTT
>TRBJ2-3|.|.|TRBV6-4
CASSDQQGDTQYF
TGTGCCAGCAGTGACCAGCAGGGAGATACGCAGTATTTT
>TRBJ2-1|TRBD1|.|TRBV10-3
CAIAPGQGDVGEQFF
TGTGCCATTGCTCCGGGACAGGGGGATGTAGGTGAGCAGTTCTTC
>TRBJ1-2|.|once|TRBV6-5
CASSYVANYGYTF
TGTGCCAGCAGTTACGTAGCTAACTATGGCTACACCTTC
>TRBJ2-5|TRBD2|.|TRBV10-3
CAISGGLAGGEETQYF
TGTGCCATCAGTGGAGGACTAGCGGGAGGGGAGGAGACCCAGTACTTC